This section outlines one T cell receptor (beta chain) sequence together with its context. This record comes from a study of blood T cell repertoires in COVID-19. Overall study: Acute and convalescent COVID-19 specimens originated in the United States, Italy and Spain. T cells, B-cell-depleted T cells, or PBMCs supplied cDNA or gDNA.

The CDR3 is 13 residues long. The germline V gene has CDR1 SQVTM and CDR2 ANQGSEA. Trimming at V came to 6 bases and at J to 10 bases, leaving 10 bases not matched to a gene. Original handling: Reference gene primer amplification gave estimated nucleated cell counts. TCRdb's table, derived via immunoSEQ multiplex PCR, lists solely in-frame clones and lacks some. The DNA gave D and trimming, while V, J and clone size come from that table. The table shows about 130,000 clones, with around 86% occurring only once. The J gene is TRBJ1-3, the V gene TRBV29-1; 9 bases line up with TRBD1. The source material was peripheral blood. The TCR originated in a woman of 80 years or more with acute or convalescent COVID-19. DNA for the CDR3: TGCAGCGTAGGAATTGGACAGGGGACAACCATATATTTT. Its translation is CSVGIGQGTTIYF.